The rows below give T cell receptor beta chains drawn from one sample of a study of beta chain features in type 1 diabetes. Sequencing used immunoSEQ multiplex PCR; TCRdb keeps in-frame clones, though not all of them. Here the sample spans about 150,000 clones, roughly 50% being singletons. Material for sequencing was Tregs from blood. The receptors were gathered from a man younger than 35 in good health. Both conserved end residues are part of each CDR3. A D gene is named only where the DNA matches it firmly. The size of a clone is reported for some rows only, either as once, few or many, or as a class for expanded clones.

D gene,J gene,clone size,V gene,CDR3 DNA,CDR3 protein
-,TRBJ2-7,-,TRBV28,TGTGCCAGCAGTTTCGACGGGAACTACGAGCAGTACTTC,CASSFDGNYEQYF
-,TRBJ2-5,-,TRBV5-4,TGTGCCAGCAGCTTGCGCGGGGGCACCGCGGAGACCCAGTACTTC,CASSLRGGTAETQYF
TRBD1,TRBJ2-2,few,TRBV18,TGTGCCAGCTCACCCGTGACAGGGATCGAGGCCGGGGAGCTGTTTTTT,CASSPVTGIEAGELFF
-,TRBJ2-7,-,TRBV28,TGTGCCAGCAGTTTAACCGGGGACTACGAGCAGTACTTC,CASSLTGDYEQYF
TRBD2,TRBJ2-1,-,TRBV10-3,TGTGCCATCACCCCGGGACTAGCGGGCTACAATGAGCAGTTCTTC,CAITPGLAGYNEQFF
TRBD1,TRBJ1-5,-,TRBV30,TGTGCCTGGAGTCTCGGGACAGTAGATCAGCCCCAGCATTTT,CAWSLGTVDQPQHF
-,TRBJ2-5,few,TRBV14,TGTGCCAGCAGTCGACGAGGGTTCCAAGAGACCCAGTACTTC,CASSRRGFQETQYF
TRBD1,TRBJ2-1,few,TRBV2,TGTGCCAGCAGCCGGCAGGGACAGGGGGCCTATGAGCAGTTCTTC,CASSRQGQGAYEQFF
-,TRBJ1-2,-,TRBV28,TGTGCCAGCAGGATACGGCAGGGTACCTATGGCTACACCTTC,CASRIRQGTYGYTF
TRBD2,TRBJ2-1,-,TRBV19,TGTGCCAGTACCACCCTGCGCGGGGGGGCCCACAATGAGCAGTTCTTC,CASTTLRGGAHNEQFF
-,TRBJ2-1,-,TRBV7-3,TGTGCCAGCAGCTTGGACAGCGCCTACAATGAGCAGTTCTTC,CASSLDSAYNEQFF
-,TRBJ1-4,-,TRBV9,TGTGCCAGCAGCGTAGATTCGGGGGGGAGTTTTGAAAAACTGTTTTTT,CASSVDSGGSFEKLFF
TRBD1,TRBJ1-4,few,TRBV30,TGTGCCTGGAGTGAGGGACAGGTTAATGAAAAACTGTTTTTT,CAWSEGQVNEKLFF
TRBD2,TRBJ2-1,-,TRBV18,TGTGCCAGCTCACCGCCCGGGACTAGCGAGTACAATGAGCAGTTCTTC,CASSPPGTSEYNEQFF
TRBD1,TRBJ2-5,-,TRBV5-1,TGCGCCAGCAGCTTGGGACTCAAAGCTGTAACATTGTGGGGACAGGCCCCAGAGACCCAGTACTTC,CASSLGLKAVTLWGQAPETQYF
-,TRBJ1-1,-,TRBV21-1,TGTGCCAGCAGCGGAAGGAAGGAGGTGGCTTTCTTT,CASSGRKEVAFF
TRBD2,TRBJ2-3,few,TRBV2,TGTGCCAGCAGTCCAGGACTAGCGGGAGTGGCGCAGTATTTT,CASSPGLAGVAQYF
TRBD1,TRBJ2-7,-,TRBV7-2,TGTGCCAGCAGCCCGGCCGGGACAGGAACCTACGAGCAGTACTTC,CASSPAGTGTYEQYF
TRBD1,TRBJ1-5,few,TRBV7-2,TGTGCCAGCAGCTCCGACAGGGCTCAGCCCCAGCATTTT,CASSSDRAQPQHF